These T cell receptor beta chains were read from a single sample in a study of CD8 T cells in Susac syndrome. TCRdb called the immunoSEQ multiplex PCR reads again in MiXCR, with one record for every CDR3 protein. There are around 180,000 distinct CDR3 sequences in the sample; approximately 95% occur only once, and around 0.15% lies in the top ten. Sequenced material: CD8+ T cells from PBMCs. The receptors were gathered from a human donor with multiple sclerosis. CDR3s leave out the opening cysteine and the closing phenylalanine or tryptophan.

V | CDR3
TRBV5-1 | ASSPKTGLETQY
TRBV9 | ASSGRDRGPYEQY
TRBV13 | ASGDRMLSYEQY
TRBV5-4 | ASTPAGASGDTQY
TRBV28 | ASSQDPPGQETQY
TRBV7-9 | ASSTAKNTEAF
TRBV5-1 | ASSLVARGNTEAF
TRBV27 | ASSPWDSWDEQF
TRBV23-1 | ASSQSPDGGTDTQY
TRBV28 | ASTPVGGPNNEQF
TRBV5-1 | ASSAAPGQTYEQY
TRBV24-1 | ATQGQGSTGELF
TRBV2 | ASGTGIAEAF
TRBV27 | ASGWQPQH
TRBV9 | ASSVEWRGGRETQY
TRBV27 | ASSLGPVYGYT
TRBV11-2 | ASSGMSKRGNEQF
TRBV25-1 | ASSETTGERSHRETQY
TRBV9 | ASSVGGEFSYEQY
TRBV7-9 | ASSPPQPEETQY
TRBV9 | ASTSGGGRGEEKLF